This is a list of T cell receptor beta chains from one sample in a study of shared clonotypes between healthy human individuals. The method was immunoSEQ multiplex PCR; TCRdb's version includes in-frame clones alone and lacks a portion of them. Here the sample spans about 1.5 million clones, 95% to 97% being singletons. The sample taken for sequencing was naive CD4+ T cells sorted from blood. The receptors stem from a man younger than 45 in good health. CDR3s include the opening cysteine and the closing phenylalanine or tryptophan. D genes are given only for firm matches. The size of a clone is reported for some rows only, either as once, few or many, or as a class for expanded clones.

>16|TRBD2|.|TRBV28|TRBJ2-5
CASSFTSGRGQETQYF
TGTGCCAGCAGTTTTACTAGCGGGAGAGGCCAAGAGACCCAGTACTTC
>14|.|.|TRBV2|TRBJ2-5
CASSTDSDRVTQYF
TGTGCCAGCAGCACGGACAGCGATCGGGTGACCCAGTACTTC
>13|TRBD1|.|TRBV6-1|TRBJ1-2
CASRSGQTPNYTF
TGTGCCAGCAGGTCGGGACAGACCCCGAACTACACCTTC
>15|.|once|TRBV6-5|TRBJ2-7
CASSYLPEGFDEQYF
TGTGCCAGCAGTTACCTCCCTGAGGGCTTCGACGAGCAGTACTTC
>14|.|.|TRBV7-2|TRBJ1-1
CASSFLGMRTEAFF
TGTGCCAGCAGCTTCCTTGGGATGAGGACTGAAGCTTTCTTT
>15|TRBD2|.|TRBV11-2|TRBJ2-3
CASRPSGRGTDTQYF
TGTGCCAGCAGACCGAGCGGGAGGGGTACAGATACGCAGTATTTT
>14|.|.|TRBV11-2|TRBJ2-2
CASSRPLVVGELFF
TGTGCCAGCAGCCGACCCTTGGTTGTCGGGGAGCTGTTTTTT
>15|.|.|TRBV11-2|TRBJ2-7
CASSLSPGRAYEQYF
TGTGCCAGCAGCTTAAGTCCTGGCCGAGCCTACGAGCAGTACTTC
>19|.|.|TRBV10-3|TRBJ2-3
CAISELIGGSGLGTDTQYF
TGTGCCATCAGTGAGCTGATTGGGGGGAGCGGACTCGGCACAGATACGCAGTATTTT
>16|TRBD2|.|TRBV19|TRBJ2-3
CASSRTSGRRADTQYF
TGTGCCAGTAGTAGGACTAGCGGGAGAAGGGCAGATACGCAGTATTTT
>15|.|.|TRBV9|TRBJ1-4
CASNSVGSTNEKLFF
TGTGCCAGCAACTCCGTGGGTAGTACTAATGAAAAACTGTTTTTT
>16|.|.|TRBV4-2|TRBJ2-5
CASSQRGTTGLETQYF
TGTGCCAGCAGCCAGAGGGGGACAACAGGGTTAGAGACCCAGTACTTC
>14|TRBD2|once|TRBV12-5|TRBJ2-1
CASGLAGAYNEQFF
TGTGCTAGTGGCCTAGCGGGAGCTTACAATGAGCAGTTCTTC
>13|.|once|TRBV6-1|TRBJ1-1
CASRKDGNTEAFF
TGTGCCAGCAGGAAAGATGGGAACACTGAAGCTTTCTTT